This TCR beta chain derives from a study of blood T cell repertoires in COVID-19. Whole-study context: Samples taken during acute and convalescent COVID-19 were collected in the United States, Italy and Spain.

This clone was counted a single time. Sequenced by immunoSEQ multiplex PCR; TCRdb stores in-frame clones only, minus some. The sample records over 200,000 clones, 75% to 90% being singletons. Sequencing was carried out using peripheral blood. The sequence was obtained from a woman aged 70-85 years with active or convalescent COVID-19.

The CDR3 coding sequence is TGTGCCAGCAGCCCGGGGCAGGGAGGGGAAAAACTGTTTTTT. As protein: CASSPGQGGEKLFF. The rearrangement uses TRBV7-6 and TRBJ1-4; a possible D gene is TRBD1 (5 bases). Germline V gene sequence: CDR1 SGHVS, CDR2 FNYEAQ. V lost 5 bases to trimming and J lost 8 bases, with 15 bases between them. CDR3 length equals 14 residues.